This TCR beta chain was sequenced for a study of T cells in Graves' hyperthyroidism and ophthalmopathy. Study details: Peripheral blood was obtained at initial diagnosis, preceding any treatment. Whole-study findings and limits: Blood also carried most thyroid clonotypes expanded above 0.001.

RNA transcripts gave rise to amplified TCR beta CDR3 regions. HTBI primers drove first-round RT-PCR of the TCR CDR3. MiXCR, applied by TCRdb to the multiplex PCR reads, yields one record per CDR3 protein. Here the sample spans about 250,000 distinct CDR3 sequences, 22% being singletons. V was pared by 5 bases and J by 13 bases, with 18 bases between. Germline values: CDR1 MNHNS, CDR2 SASEGT. The CDR3 is 13 residues long. The PBMCs had their origin in roughly 9.4 ml of fresh peripheral blood. About this clonotype itself: The antigen remains undetermined.

Specimen: blood. The chain links TRBV6-1 to TRBJ1-5; a weak D match, TRBD1 (5 bases). The TCR sequence derives from a young man with Graves' ophthalmopathy. CDR3 residues: CASSPSFEGSQHF. The DNA for the CDR3 is TGTGCCAGCAGTCCTTCCTTCGAGGGGTCACAGCATTTT.